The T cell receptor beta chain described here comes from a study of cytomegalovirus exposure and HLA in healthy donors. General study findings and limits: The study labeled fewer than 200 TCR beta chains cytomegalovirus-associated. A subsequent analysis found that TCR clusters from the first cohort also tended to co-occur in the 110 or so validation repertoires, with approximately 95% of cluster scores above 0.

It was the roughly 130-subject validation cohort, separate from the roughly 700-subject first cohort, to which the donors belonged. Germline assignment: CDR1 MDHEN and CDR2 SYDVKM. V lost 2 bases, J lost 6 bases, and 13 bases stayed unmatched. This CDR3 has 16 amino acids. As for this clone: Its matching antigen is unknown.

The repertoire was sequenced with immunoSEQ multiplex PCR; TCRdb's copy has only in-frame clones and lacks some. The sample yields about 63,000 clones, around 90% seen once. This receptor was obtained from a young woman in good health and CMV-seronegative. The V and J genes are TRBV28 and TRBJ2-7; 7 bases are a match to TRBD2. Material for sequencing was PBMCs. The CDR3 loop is CASSLISGLTSSEQYF. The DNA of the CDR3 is TGTGCCAGCAGTTTAATTAGCGGGCTAACCTCGTCCGAGCAGTACTTC.